This T cell receptor beta chain was identified during a study of blood T cell repertoires in COVID-19. On the study more broadly: Material from acute and convalescent COVID-19 was sourced from the United States, Italy and Spain. PBMCs, B-cell-depleted T cells, or T cells provided the cDNA or gDNA that made up the material.

This CDR3 contains 13 residues. Trimming pared 3 bases from V and 8 bases from J, leaving 13 bases between. The germline gives CDR1 PRHDT, CDR2 FYEKMQ (reference sequence). Original processing notes: Counts of nucleated cells, estimated from reference gene primer amplification, were obtained. The table came from immunoSEQ multiplex PCR; TCRdb's copy has only in-frame clones and leaves some out. The V and J calls and clone size were taken over from that table, and D and trimming were inferred from the DNA. The sample carries about 150,000 clones, approximately 84% recorded once. The receptor comes from a man in his 70s with acute or convalescent COVID-19. Sequencing was carried out using peripheral blood. This rearrangement joins TRBV13 to TRBJ1-1; D unresolved. DNA of the CDR3: TGTGCCAGCAGCTTTGTAGGAGGCGGAGAAGCTTTCTTT. Amino acids: CASSFVGGGEAFF.